This T cell receptor (beta chain) stems from a study of CD8+CD57+ T cells in acquired aplastic anemia. Points from the study as a whole: A set of twenty-nine CD8+ CDR3 sequences was shared between patients and controls, and these sequences appeared highly expressed in patients.

According to the study, genomic DNA was the template for TCR beta VDJ and CDR3 profiling. TCRdb fed the reads into MiXCR, producing one record per CDR3 protein. The sample holds roughly 260,000 distinct CDR3 sequences, about 44% seen once. Details on this clonotype: Its target is not known.

Only patients with CD8+CD57+ cell expansion on flow cytometry were chosen for sequencing. The CDR3 runs 14 residues. V lost 3 bases and J lost 2, with 13 bases in between. From germline, CDR1 is GTSNPN and CDR2 SVGIG (reference sequence). The sequence was obtained from a human donor with aplastic anemia. Source material: sorted CD4+, CD8+, or CD8+CD57+ T cells (not recorded which) from PBMCs. The gene calls are TRBV30 and TRBJ1-1, with D possibly TRBD1 on 5 matching bases. The chain's CDR3 is CAWSPTARNTEAFF. The DNA for the CDR3 is TGTGCCTGGAGCCCGACAGCGAGAAACACTGAAGCTTTCTTT.